This TCR beta chain derives from a study of T cell changes during pregnancy in multiple sclerosis (dated by TCRdb to about 2019). Describing the broader study: The study examined how the T cell repertoire changed over the course of pregnancy in women with multiple sclerosis.

Libraries came from the immunoSEQ multiplex PCR assay. In its TCRdb copy, this immuneACCESS table keeps in-frame sequences only and misses some clones. Where compared with another copy, unresolved V genes explain less than half of these, and the others have no known cause. This sample is represented by over 45,000 clones; about 91% of them were singletons. The biggest ten clones account for about 0.21% of the sample. Note on this clone: Its antigen target is currently unknown. Base qualities are missing; no much larger clone stands one base away.

The receptor was isolated from a female donor with multiple sclerosis, enrolled in a pregnancy study. The sample was CD4+ T cells from peripheral blood mononuclear cells, taken in the second trimester of pregnancy.

CDR3 loop: CASSLRGGYGYTF. DNA sequence: TGTGCCAGCAGTCTGCGGGGGGGCTATGGCTACACCTTC. The chain employs TRBV9 and TRBJ1-2; TRBD1 is a weak D gene call, 5 bases matching. From its cysteine to its phenylalanine, the CDR3 spans 13 amino acids. The only DNA kept is the CDR3, 39 bases in frame from the first base. From a lookup of the germline V gene, CDR1 and CDR2 are SGDLS and YYNGEE. Deletion took 5 bases off V and 4 bases off J, with a span of 12 bases between the germline ends.